These T cell receptor beta chains were read from a single sample in a study of cytomegalovirus exposure and HLA in healthy donors. The method was immunoSEQ multiplex PCR; TCRdb's version includes in-frame clones alone and lacks a portion of them. The sample records about 120,000 clones, more than 75% being singletons. Sequenced sample: PBMCs. Every receptor here comes from a man between 18 and 35 years old in good health and CMV-seronegative. Both conserved end residues are part of each CDR3. The D gene is left open where the match is weak. Clone size is stated in some rows and not others, as once, few, many or a class when expanded.

V gene,clone size,D gene,J gene,CDR3 DNA,CDR3 protein
TRBV18,.,.,TRBJ1-1,TGTGCCAGCTCACCAAGAGACAGAGGTGAAGCTTTCTTT,CASSPRDRGEAFF
TRBV7-2,.,TRBD2,TRBJ2-5,TGTGCCAGCAGCCGTTCCGGGAGGAGCGAGACCCAGTACTTC,CASSRSGRSETQYF
TRBV6-5,.,TRBD1,TRBJ1-1,TGTGCCAGCAGTTACTACAGGGGGCATCCTGAAGCTTTCTTT,CASSYYRGHPEAFF
TRBV30,.,.,TRBJ2-1,TGTGCCTGGAGTGTCAGGGTTTCGGATGAGCAGTTCTTC,CAWSVRVSDEQFF
TRBV4-1,.,TRBD1,TRBJ1-2,TGCGCCAGCAGCCAAGTCTCAGGGGGCCTTAGTGTCGGCTACACCTTC,CASSQVSGGLSVGYTF
TRBV5-4,.,TRBD1,TRBJ1-2,TGTGCCAGCAGCGCCACGACAGGGGGCGATGGCTACACCTTC,CASSATTGGDGYTF
TRBV27,.,TRBD1,TRBJ2-7,TGTGCCAGCAGTTTAGAGGGACAGGGACCCTACGAGCAGTACTTC,CASSLEGQGPYEQYF
TRBV5-6,few,.,TRBJ1-5,TGTGCCAGCAGCCTTGGGACCGGGAGAGCCCAGCATTTT,CASSLGTGRAQHF
TRBV5-1,.,TRBD1,TRBJ2-2,TGCGCCAGCAGTAACGACAGGGTGCGCACCGGGGAGCTGTTTTTT,CASSNDRVRTGELFF
TRBV19,.,TRBD1,TRBJ1-5,TGTGCCAGTAGTCCCGGGACAGGGATGAATCAGCCCCAGCATTTT,CASSPGTGMNQPQHF
TRBV9,.,.,TRBJ1-1,TGTGCCAGCAGCGTCAATCCGACGGGGGAAGCTTTCTTT,CASSVNPTGEAFF
TRBV7-8,.,TRBD1,TRBJ1-1,TGTGCCAGCCACAAGGGCAGGGGGCCTTTCACTGAAGCTTTCTTT,CASHKGRGPFTEAFF
TRBV25-1,.,TRBD1,TRBJ1-3,TGTGCCAGCACCGGCACCGGGACAGGGAAGGGAAACACCATATATTTT,CASTGTGTGKGNTIYF
TRBV14,.,TRBD1,TRBJ2-7,TGTGCCAGCAGCCTCCGGGACAGGGGATCCTACTACGAGCAGTACTTC,CASSLRDRGSYYEQYF
TRBV27,.,TRBD2,TRBJ2-7,TGTGCCAGCAGTTTCGGAAGCGGGAGTCTCAACGAGCAGTACTTC,CASSFGSGSLNEQYF
TRBV10-3,few,.,TRBJ1-5,TGTGCCATCAGTGGCAGGGACAATCAGCCCCAGCATTTT,CAISGRDNQPQHF
TRBV6-7,.,.,TRBJ1-5,TGTGCCAGCAGTTACCCGGAGGGAGGTCACAATCAGCCCCAGCATTTT,CASSYPEGGHNQPQHF
TRBV5-1,.,TRBD1,TRBJ1-3,TGCGCCAGCAGCCGGGACAGGAGCTCTGGAAACACCATATATTTT,CASSRDRSSGNTIYF
TRBV6-1,once,TRBD2,TRBJ2-5,TGTGCCAGCAGTGAAACCGGACTAGCGGGGACCCAGTACTTC,CASSETGLAGTQYF
TRBV7-9,once,.,TRBJ1-5,TGTGCCAGCAGCGAGGGTGGGGCCCAGCATTTT,CASSEGGAQHF
TRBV25-1,few,.,TRBJ2-2,TGTGCCAGCTGGGCGGGGACCGGGGAGCTGTTTTTT,CASWAGTGELFF
TRBV27,.,.,TRBJ1-6,TGTGCCAGCAGTTTACGGGGGGATAATTCACCCCTCCACTTT,CASSLRGDNSPLHF
TRBV9,.,TRBD1,TRBJ2-1,TGTGCCAGCAGCCCGTCACAGGGGGCCCGGCAGTTCTTC,CASSPSQGARQFF
TRBV29-1,.,.,TRBJ2-3,TGCAGCGTTGAAGAGGAGCACAGGGCAACAGATACGCAGTATTTT,CSVEEEHRATDTQYF
TRBV30,.,.,TRBJ2-3,TGTGCCTGGAGTGGAGGCATAACTAGCACAGATACGCAGTATTTT,CAWSGGITSTDTQYF
TRBV7-9,.,.,TRBJ2-1,TGTGCCAGCAGCTTACCTCCGGGCTCCTACAATGAGCAGTTCTTC,CASSLPPGSYNEQFF
TRBV5-1,.,.,TRBJ1-2,TGCGCCAGCAGCCCGGGGGACTATGGCTACACCTTC,CASSPGDYGYTF
TRBV11-2,.,TRBD2,TRBJ2-5,TGTGCCAGCAGCTTATTAAGGGAGGGCGGGGGGTACCAAGAGACCCAGTACTTC,CASSLLREGGGYQETQYF
TRBV5-1,once,.,TRBJ1-5,TGCGCCAGCAGCCCCGGGGGGCTAAATCAGCCCCAGCATTTT,CASSPGGLNQPQHF
TRBV14,.,.,TRBJ2-3,TGTGCCAGCAGCCCCACTAGAGCTACGCAGTATTTT,CASSPTRATQYF
TRBV21-1,.,.,TRBJ2-1,TGTGCCAGCAGCAAAGTCGGTGCTAGCGGCAATGAGTTCTTC,CASSKVGASGNEFF
TRBV7-9,.,.,TRBJ1-4,TGTGCCAGCACAACAATCACAAGAATAGAAAAACTGTTTTTT,CASTTITRIEKLFF